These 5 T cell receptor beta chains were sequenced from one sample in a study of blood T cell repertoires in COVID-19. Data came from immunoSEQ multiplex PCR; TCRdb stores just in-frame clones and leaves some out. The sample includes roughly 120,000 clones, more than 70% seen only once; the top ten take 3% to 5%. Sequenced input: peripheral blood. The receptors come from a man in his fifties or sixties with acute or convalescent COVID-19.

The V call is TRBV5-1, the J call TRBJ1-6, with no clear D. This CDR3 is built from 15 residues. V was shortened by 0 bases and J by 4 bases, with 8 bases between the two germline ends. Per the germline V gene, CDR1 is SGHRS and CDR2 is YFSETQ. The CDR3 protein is CASSLDGGYNSPLHF. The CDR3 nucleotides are TGCGCCAGCAGCTTGGACGGCGGATATAATTCACCCCTCCACTTT.

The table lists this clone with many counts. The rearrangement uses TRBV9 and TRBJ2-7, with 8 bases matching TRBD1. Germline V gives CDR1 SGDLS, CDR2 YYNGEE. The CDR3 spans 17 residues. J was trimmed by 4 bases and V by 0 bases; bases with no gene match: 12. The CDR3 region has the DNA TGTGCCAGCAGCGTAGATGGAAGGGGGACAGGTGCTTACGAGCAGTACTTC. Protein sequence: CASSVDGRGTGAYEQYF.

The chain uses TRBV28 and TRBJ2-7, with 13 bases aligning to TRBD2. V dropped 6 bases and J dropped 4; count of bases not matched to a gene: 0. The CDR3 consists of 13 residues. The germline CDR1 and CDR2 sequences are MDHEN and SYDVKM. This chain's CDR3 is CASRTSGGYEQYF. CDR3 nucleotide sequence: TGTGCCAGCAGGACTAGCGGGGGGTACGAGCAGTACTTC.

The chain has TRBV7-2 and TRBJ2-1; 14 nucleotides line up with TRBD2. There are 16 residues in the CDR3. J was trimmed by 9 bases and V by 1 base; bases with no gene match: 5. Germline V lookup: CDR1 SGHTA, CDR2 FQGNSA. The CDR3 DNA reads TGTGCCAGCAGCTTAGAAAGACTAGCGGGAGGGGGTGAGCAGTTCTTC. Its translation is CASSLERLAGGGEQFF.

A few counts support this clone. For the CDR3, the DNA is TGTGCCAGCAGTCCCCAGACTAGCGGGATCGATGAGCAGTTCTTC. Translation gives CASSPQTSGIDEQFF. The V and J genes are TRBV28 and TRBJ2-1; 11 nucleotides agree with TRBD2. The CDR3 spans 15 residues. Trimming at V came to 5 bases and at J to 8 bases, leaving 8 bases not matched to a gene. Germline V gene data show CDR1 as MDHEN and CDR2 as SYDVKM.